The TCR beta chain under discussion was sequenced for a study of T cell clonotyping in hematopoietic cell transplantation. The method was immunoSEQ multiplex PCR; TCRdb's version includes in-frame clones alone and lacks a portion of them. The sample has a few thousand clones; 15% to 20% are singletons. V lost 2 bases, J lost 0 bases, and 12 bases stayed unmatched. The germline V gene has CDR1 GTSNPN and CDR2 SVGIG (reference sequence). There are 18 residues in the CDR3. V usage is TRBV30 and J usage is TRBJ1-4; TRBD1 matches 7 bases. The receptor was isolated from a male patient under 35 who had an allogeneic stem cell transplant, so the T cells may come from the graft donor. Some clones in this sample may be carry-over from other donors' samples. Sequencing was performed on PBMCs, taken 180 days after allogeneic stem cell transplant. The CDR3 here is CAWSKIGTAKSTNEKLFF. The DNA for the CDR3 is TGTGCCTGGAGTAAGATAGGGACAGCGAAATCAACTAATGAAAAACTGTTTTTT.